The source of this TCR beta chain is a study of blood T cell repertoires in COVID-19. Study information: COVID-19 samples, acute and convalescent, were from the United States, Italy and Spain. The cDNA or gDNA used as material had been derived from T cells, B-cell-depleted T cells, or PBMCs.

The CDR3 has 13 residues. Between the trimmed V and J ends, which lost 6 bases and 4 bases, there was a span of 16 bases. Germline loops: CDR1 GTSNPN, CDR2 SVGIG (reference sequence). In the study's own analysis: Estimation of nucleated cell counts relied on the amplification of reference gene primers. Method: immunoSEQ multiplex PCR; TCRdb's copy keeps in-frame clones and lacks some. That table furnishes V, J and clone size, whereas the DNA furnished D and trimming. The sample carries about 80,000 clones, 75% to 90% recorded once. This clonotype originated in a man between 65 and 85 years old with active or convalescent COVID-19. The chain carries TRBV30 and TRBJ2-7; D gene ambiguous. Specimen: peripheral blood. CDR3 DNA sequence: TGTGCCTGTACTTGGGCAGGTGAATACGAGCAGTACTTC. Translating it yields CACTWAGEYEQYF.